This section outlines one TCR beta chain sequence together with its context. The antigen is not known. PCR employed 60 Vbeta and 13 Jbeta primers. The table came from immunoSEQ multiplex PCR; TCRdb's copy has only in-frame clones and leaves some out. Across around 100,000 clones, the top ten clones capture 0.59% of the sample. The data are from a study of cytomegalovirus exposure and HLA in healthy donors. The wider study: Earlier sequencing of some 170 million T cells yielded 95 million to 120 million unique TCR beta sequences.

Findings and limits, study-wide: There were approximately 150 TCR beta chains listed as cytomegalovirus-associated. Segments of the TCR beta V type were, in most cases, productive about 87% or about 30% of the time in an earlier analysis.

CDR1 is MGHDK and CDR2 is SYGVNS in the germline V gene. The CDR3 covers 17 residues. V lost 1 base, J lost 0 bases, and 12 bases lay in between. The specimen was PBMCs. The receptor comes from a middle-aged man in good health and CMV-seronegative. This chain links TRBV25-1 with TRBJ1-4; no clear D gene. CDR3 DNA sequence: TGTGCCAGCAGTGAATTTCTAAGCGGGGCAACTAATGAAAAACTGTTTTTT. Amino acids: CASSEFLSGATNEKLFF.